A selection of T cell receptor beta chains follows, all from one sample in a study of blood T cell repertoires in COVID-19. Sequencing used immunoSEQ multiplex PCR; TCRdb keeps in-frame clones, though not all of them. The profile shows under 200,000 clones, roughly 90% of them singletons. Specimen: peripheral blood. These receptors all stem from a man aged 50 to 60 with acute or convalescent COVID-19. Both conserved end residues are part of each CDR3. Each record gives: V gene, CDR3 protein.

TRBV7-9,CASSLALGQIGNTIYF
TRBV16,CASSQNSGEQETQYF
TRBV7-9,CASSLGGGQTQYF
TRBV20-1,CSIDTEAFF
TRBV7-8,CASSQRTGDSPLHF
TRBV9,CASSAHRASGGELFF
TRBV4-1,CASSQGAASSYEQYF
TRBV5-4,CASSLDSYSGNTIYF
TRBV18,CASSPGSQPQHF
TRBV28,CASSPQGRGGKLFF
TRBV27,CASSSQGYEQFF
TRBV5-1,CASSLEGVRNTEAFF
TRBV28,CASTGGQGAYNEQFF
TRBV6-5,CASSYGRGYTDTQYF
TRBV27,CASSLFSGTNYGYTF
TRBV6-5,CASSYSAEYSNQPQHF
TRBV27,CASSRDSQETQYF
TRBV24-1,CATSDLRTGLTQYF
TRBV7-2,CASRLGGGTGELFF
TRBV7-2,CASSLSLAGRMDF
TRBV11-2,CASSLMLGGTDTQYF
TRBV18,CASSPGQGNEAFF
TRBV9,CASSVAVAETQYF
TRBV10-3,CAISEGTGVYEQYF
TRBV6-5,CASSPWGENYGYTF
TRBV28,CASSPADRAGNQPQHF
TRBV7-3,CASSTGTSGSNEQFF
TRBV9,CASSEGDYTDTQYF
TRBV2,CASSPGQAINQPQHF
TRBV9,CASSITQGDTEAFF
TRBV5-8,CASSLVGSLIF
TRBV9,CASSSSRTNMNTEAFF
TRBV29-1,CSVPSRANYGYTF
TRBV5-1,CASSLGAGFTEAFF
TRBV19,CASSIGRRSSGNTIYF
TRBV28,CASSLQAVSSYEQYF
TRBV7-8,CASSSDSSYNSPLHF
TRBV24-1,CATSDNRGLGYTF
TRBV18,CASGEGANVLTF
TRBV6-5,CASSYGTGVPDTEAFF
TRBV18,CASSRDRAATEAFF
TRBV7-9,CASSSQGGAKNIQYF
TRBV7-8,CASTSSTGGNTIYF
TRBV7-9,CASSPRGVTDTQYF
TRBV30,CALAPGGTYGYTF
TRBV12-5,CASGLVSGTSFPGELFF
TRBV28,CASHDRGIGYTF